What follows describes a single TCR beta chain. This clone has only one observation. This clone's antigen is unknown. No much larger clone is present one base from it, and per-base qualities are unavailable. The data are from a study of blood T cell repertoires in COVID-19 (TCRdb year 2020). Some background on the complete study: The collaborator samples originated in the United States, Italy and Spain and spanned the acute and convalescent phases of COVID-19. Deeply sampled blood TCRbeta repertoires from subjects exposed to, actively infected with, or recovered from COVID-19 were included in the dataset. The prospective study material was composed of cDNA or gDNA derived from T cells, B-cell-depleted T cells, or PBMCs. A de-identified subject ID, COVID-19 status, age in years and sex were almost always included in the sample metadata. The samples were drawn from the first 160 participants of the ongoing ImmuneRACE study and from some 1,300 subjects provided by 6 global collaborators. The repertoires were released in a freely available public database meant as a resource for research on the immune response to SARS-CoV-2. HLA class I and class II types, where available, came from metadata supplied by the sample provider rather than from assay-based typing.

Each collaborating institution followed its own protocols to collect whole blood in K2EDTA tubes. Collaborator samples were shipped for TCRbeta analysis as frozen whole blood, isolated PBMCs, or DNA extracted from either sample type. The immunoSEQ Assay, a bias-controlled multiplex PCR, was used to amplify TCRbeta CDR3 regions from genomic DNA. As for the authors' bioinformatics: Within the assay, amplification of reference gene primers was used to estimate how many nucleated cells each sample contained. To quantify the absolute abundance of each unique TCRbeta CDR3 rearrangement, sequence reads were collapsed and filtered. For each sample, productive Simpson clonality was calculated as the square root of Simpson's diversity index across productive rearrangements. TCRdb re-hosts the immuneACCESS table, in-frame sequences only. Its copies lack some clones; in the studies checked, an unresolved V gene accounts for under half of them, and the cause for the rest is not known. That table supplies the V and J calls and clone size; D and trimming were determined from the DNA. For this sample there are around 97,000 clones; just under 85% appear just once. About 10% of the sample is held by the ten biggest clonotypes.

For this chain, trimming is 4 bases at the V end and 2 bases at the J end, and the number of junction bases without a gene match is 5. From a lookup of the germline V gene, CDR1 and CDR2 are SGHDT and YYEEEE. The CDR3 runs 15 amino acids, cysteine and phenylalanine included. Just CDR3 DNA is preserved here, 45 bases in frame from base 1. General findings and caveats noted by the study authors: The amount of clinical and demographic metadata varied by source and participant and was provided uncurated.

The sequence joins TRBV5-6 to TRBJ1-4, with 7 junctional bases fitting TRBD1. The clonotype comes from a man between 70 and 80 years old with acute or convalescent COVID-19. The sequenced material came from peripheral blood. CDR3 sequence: CASSPPGQTNEKLFF. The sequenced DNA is TGTGCCAGCAGCCCCCCGGGACAGACTAATGAAAAACTGTTTTTT. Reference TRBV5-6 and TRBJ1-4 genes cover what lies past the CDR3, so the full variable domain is DAGVTQSPTHLIKTRGQQVTLRCSPKSGHDTVSWYQQALGQGPQFIFQYYEEEERQRGNFPDRFSGHQFPNYSSELNVNALLLGDSALYLCASSPPGQTNEKLFFGSGTQLSVL.